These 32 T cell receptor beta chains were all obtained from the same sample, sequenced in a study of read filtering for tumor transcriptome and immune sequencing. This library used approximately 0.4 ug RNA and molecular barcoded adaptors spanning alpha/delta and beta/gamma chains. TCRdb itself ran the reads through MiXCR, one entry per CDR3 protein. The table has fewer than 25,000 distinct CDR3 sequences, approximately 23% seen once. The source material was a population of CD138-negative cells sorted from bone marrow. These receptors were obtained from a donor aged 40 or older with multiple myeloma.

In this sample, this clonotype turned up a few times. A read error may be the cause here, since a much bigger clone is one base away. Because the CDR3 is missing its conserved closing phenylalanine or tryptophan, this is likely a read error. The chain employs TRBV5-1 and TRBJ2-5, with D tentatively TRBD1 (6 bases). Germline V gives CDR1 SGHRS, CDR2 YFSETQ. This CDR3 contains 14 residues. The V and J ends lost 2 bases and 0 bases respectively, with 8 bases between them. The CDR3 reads CASSLTGNQETQYS. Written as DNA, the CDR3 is TGCGCCAGCAGCTTAACAGGGAACCAAGAGACCCAGTACTCC.

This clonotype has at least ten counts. The CDR3 nucleotides are TGTGCCAGCGCGCAGGGGAGGAATTCACCCCTCCACTTT. This codes for CASAQGRNSPLHF. This chain connects TRBV6-4 to TRBJ1-6, with TRBD1 as a possible D gene (6 bases). With 8 bases removed from V and 7 bases from J, the gap between germline ends came to 12 bases. Germline-derived CDR1 and CDR2 are MRHNA and SNTAGT. The CDR3 spans 13 residues.

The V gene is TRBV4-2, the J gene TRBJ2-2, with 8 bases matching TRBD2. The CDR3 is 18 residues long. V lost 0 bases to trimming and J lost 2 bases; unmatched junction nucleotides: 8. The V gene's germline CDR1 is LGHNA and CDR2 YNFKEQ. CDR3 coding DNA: TGTGCCAGCAGCCAAGATGACAGCGGGGGAATCAACACCGGGGAGCTGTTTTTT. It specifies CASSQDDSGGINTGELFF.

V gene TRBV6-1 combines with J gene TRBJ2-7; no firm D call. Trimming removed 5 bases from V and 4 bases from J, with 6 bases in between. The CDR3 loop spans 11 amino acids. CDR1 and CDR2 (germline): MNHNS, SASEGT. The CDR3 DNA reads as TGTGCCAGCAGTACGGGTTACGAGCAGTACTTC. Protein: CASSTGYEQYF.

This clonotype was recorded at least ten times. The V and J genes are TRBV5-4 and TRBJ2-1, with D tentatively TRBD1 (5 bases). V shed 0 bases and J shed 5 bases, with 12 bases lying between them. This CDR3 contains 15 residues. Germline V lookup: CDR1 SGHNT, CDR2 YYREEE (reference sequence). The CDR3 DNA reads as TGTGCCAGCAGCTTGGATCAGGGCGTACACAATGAGCAGTTCTTC. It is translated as CASSLDQGVHNEQFF.

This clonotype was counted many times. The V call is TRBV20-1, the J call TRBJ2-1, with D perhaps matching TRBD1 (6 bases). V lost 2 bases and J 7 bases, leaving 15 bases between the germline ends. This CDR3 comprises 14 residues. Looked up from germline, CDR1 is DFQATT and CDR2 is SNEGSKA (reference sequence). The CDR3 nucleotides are TGCAGTGCTAGATGGGGGCTCATTTCAAATGAGCAGTTCTTC. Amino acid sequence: CSARWGLISNEQFF.

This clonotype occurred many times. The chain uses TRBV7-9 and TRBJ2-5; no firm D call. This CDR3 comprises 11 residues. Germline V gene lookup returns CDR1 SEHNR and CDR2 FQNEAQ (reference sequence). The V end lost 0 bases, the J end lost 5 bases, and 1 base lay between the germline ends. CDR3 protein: CASSLAETQYF. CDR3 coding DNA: TGTGCCAGCAGCTTAGCGGAGACCCAGTACTTC.

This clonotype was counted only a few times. CDR3: CASRPGQGNYGYTF. The CDR3 nucleotides read TGCGCCAGCAGGCCCGGACAGGGTAACTATGGCTACACCTTC. The gene calls are TRBV5-1 and TRBJ1-2; TRBD1 aligns across 8 bases. V lost 5 bases to trimming and J lost 1 base; unmatched junction nucleotides: 4. Germline CDR1 and CDR2: SGHRS and YFSETQ. This CDR3 is 14 amino acids long.

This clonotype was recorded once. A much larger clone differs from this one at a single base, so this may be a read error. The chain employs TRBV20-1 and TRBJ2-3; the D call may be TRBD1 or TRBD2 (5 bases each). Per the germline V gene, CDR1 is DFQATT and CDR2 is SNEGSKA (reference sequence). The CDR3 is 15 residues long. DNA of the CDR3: TGCAGTGCTGAGGGACCAGTCATTTATTCAGATACGCGGTATTTT. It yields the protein CSAEGPVIYSDTRYF.

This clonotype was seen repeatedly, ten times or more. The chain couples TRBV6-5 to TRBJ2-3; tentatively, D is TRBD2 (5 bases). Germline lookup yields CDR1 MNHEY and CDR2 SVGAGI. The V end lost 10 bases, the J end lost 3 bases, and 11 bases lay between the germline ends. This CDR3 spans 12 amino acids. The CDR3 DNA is TGTGCCATCAAAACGGGAACAGATACGCAGTATTTT. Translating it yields CAIKTGTDTQYF.

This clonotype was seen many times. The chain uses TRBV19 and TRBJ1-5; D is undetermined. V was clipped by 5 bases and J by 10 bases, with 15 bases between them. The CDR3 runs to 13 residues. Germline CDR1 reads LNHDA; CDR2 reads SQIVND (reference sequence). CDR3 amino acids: CASSDRVRGPQHF. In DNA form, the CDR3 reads TGTGCCAGTAGTGACCGGGTCCGTGGTCCCCAGCATTTT.

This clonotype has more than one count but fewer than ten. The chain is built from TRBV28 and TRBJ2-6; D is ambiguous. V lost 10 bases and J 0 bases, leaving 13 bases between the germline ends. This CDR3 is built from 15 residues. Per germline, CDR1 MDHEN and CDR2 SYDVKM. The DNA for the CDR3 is TGTGCCATATCTCAGCCCCACTCTGGGGCCAACGTCCTGACTTTC. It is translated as CAISQPHSGANVLTF.

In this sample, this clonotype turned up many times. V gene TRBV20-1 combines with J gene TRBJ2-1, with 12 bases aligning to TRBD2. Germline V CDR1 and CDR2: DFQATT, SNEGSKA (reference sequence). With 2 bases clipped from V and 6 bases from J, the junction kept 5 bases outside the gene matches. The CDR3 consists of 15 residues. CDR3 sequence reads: CSARPLAGGLNEQFF. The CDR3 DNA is TGCAGTGCTAGACCCCTAGCGGGGGGGCTCAATGAGCAGTTCTTC.

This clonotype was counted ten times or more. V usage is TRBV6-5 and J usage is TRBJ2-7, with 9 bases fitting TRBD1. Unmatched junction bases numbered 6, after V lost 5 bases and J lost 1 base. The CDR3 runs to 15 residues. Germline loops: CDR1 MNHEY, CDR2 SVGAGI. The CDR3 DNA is TGTGCCAGCAGTCTGGGGGACAGGGTTTCCTACGAGCAGTACTTC. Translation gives CASSLGDRVSYEQYF.

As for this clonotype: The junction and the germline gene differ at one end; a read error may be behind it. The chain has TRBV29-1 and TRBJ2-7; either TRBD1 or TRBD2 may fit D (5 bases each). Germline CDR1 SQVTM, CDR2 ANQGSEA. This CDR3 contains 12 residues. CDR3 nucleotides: TGCAGCGTCCGAGGGACCTCCCACGAGCAGTACTTC. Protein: CSVRGTSHEQYF.

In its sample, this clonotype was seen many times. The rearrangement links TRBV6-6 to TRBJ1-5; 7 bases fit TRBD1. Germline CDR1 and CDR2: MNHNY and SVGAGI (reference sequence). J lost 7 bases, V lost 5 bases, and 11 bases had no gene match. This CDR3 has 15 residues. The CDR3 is CASSGGEGARQPQHF. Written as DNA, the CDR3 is TGTGCCAGCAGTGGAGGGGAGGGGGCGCGGCAGCCCCAGCATTTT.

The chain's CDR3 is CSARAEAGLINEQFF. The CDR3 region has the DNA TGCAGTGCTAGGGCTGAGGCGGGGTTAATCAATGAGCAGTTCTTC. The rearrangement uses TRBV20-1 and TRBJ2-1; D may be TRBD2 (6 bases). The V and J ends lost 3 bases and 6 bases respectively, with 18 bases between them. The germline CDR1 and CDR2 sequences are DFQATT and SNEGSKA (reference sequence). The CDR3 length is 15 residues.

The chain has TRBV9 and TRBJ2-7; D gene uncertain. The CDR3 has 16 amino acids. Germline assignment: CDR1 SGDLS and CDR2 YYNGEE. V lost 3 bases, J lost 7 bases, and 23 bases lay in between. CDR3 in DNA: TGTGCCAGCAGCGCCTTAGGGCCCCCCGCTACGGGTGAGCAGTACTTC. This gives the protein CASSALGPPATGEQYF.

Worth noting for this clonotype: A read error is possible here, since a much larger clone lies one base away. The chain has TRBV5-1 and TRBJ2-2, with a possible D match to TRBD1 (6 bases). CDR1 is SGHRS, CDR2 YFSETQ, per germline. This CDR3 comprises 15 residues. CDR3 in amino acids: CASSLGDTSTGEPFF. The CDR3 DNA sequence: TGCGCCAGCAGCTTGGGGGACACCAGCACCGGGGAGCCGTTTTTT.

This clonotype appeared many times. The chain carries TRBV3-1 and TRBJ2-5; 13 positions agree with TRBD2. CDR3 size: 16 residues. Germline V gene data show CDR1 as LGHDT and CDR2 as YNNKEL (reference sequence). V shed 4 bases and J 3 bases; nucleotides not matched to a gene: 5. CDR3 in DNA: TGTGCCAGCAGCCCGACTAGCGGGGGGCAAAAAGAGACCCAGTACTTC. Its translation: CASSPTSGGQKETQYF.

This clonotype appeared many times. The CDR3 nucleotides read TGCGCCAGCAGGCCCGAGGCTAATTCACCCCTCCACTTT. It yields the protein CASRPEANSPLHF. The chain is built from TRBV5-1 and TRBJ1-6, with D uncertain. With 5 bases removed from V and 6 bases from J, the gap between germline ends came to 9 bases. Per the germline V gene, CDR1 is SGHRS and CDR2 is YFSETQ. The CDR3 sequence is 13 residues long.

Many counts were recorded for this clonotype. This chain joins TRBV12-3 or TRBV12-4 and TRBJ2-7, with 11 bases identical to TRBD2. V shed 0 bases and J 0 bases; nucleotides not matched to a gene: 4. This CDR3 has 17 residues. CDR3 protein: CASSLASGGASSYEQYF. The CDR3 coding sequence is TGTGCCAGCAGTTTAGCTAGCGGGGGGGCGAGCTCCTACGAGCAGTACTTC.

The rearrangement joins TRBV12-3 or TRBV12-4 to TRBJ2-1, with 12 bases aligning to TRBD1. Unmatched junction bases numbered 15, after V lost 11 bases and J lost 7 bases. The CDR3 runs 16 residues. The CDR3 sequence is CACAQRGGQGANEQFF. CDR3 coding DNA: TGTGCCTGCGCCCAGCGAGGGGGACAGGGGGCGAATGAGCAGTTCTTC.

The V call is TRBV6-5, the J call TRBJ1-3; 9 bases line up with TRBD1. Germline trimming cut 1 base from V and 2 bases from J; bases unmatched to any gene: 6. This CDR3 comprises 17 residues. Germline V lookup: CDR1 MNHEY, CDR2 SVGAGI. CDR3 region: CASSYFSGQGTGNTIYF. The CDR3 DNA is TGTGCCAGCAGTTACTTTTCGGGACAGGGAACTGGAAACACCATATATTTT.

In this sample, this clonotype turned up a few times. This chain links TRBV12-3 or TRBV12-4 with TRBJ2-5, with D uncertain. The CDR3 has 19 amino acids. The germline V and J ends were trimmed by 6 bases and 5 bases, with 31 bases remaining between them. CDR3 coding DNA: TGTGCCAGCAGGATCTCGCCCCTTCTCCAAAGACACAACGGCGAGACCCAGTACTTC. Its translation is CASRISPLLQRHNGETQYF.

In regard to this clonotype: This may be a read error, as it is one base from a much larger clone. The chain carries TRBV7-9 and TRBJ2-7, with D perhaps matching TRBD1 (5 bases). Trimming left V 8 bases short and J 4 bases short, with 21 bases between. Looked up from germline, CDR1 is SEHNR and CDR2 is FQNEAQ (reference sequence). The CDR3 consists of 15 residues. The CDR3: CASGRMDIASYEQYF. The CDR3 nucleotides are TGTGCCAGCGGCCGGATGGACATAGCCTCGTACGAGCAGTACTTC. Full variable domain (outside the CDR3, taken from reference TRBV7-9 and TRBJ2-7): DTGVSQNPRHKITKRGQNVTFRCDPISEHNRLYWYRQTLGQGPEFLTYFQNEAQLEKSRLLSDRFSAERPKGSFSTLEIQRTEQGDSAMYLCASGRMDIASYEQYFGPGTRLTVT.

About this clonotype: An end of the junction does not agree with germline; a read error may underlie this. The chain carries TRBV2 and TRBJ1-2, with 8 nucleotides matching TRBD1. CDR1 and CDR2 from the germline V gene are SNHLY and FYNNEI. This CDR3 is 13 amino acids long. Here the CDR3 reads CASSRTGNYGHTF. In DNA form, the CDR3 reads TGTGCCAGCAGCCGGACAGGGAACTATGGCCACACCTTC.

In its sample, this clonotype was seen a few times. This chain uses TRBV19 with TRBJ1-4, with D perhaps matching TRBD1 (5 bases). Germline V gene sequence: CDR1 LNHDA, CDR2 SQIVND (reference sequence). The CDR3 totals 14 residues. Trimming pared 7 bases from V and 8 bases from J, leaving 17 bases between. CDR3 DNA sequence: TGTGCCAGTAATCGAGGGGACGACGGCGAAAAACTGTTTTTT. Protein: CASNRGDDGEKLFF.

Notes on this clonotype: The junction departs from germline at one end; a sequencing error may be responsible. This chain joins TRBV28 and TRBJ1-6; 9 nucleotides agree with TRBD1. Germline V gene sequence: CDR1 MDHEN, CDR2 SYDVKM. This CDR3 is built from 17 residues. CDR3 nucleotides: TGTGCCAGCAGTTTCGACAGGGGGGGTTCCTATAGTTCACCCCTCCACTTT. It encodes CASSFDRGGSYSSPLHF.

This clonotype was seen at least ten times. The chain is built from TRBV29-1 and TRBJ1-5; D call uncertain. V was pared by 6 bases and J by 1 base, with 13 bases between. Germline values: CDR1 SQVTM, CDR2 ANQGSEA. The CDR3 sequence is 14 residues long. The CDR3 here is CSVGGGESNQPQHF. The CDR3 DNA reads TGCAGCGTCGGCGGCGGGGAAAGCAATCAGCCCCAGCATTTT. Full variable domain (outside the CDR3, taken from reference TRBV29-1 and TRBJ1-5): SAVISQKPSRDICQRGTSLTIQCQVDSQVTMMFWYRQQPGQSLTLIATANQGSEATYESGFVIDKFPISRPNLTFSTLTVSNMSPEDSSIYLCSVGGGESNQPQHFGDGTRLSIL.

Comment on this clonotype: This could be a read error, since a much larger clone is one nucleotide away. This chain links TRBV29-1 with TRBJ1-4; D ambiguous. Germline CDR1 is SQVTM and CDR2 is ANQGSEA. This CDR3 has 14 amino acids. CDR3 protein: CGVFLPSGSEKLFF. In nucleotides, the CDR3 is TGCGGCGTTTTTCTTCCCAGTGGGAGTGAAAAACTGTTTTTT.

CDR3 protein: CASSLEGTEAFF. CDR3 DNA sequence: TGCGCCAGCAGCTTGGAGGGGACTGAAGCTTTCTTT. The V and J genes are TRBV5-1 and TRBJ1-1; weak D call: TRBD1 (5 bases). In germline, CDR1 is SGHRS, CDR2 YFSETQ. The germline V and J ends were trimmed by 0 bases and 5 bases, with 5 bases remaining between them. This CDR3 has 12 amino acids. Together with reference TRBV5-1 and TRBJ1-1, the CDR3 gives the full variable domain: KAGVTQTPRYLIKTRGQQVTLSCSPISGHRSVSWYQQTPGQGLQFLFEYFSETQRNKGNFPGRFSGRQFSNSRSEMNVSTLELGDSALYLCASSLEGTEAFFGQGTRLTVV.